This T cell receptor (beta chain) was retrieved from a study of blood T cell repertoires in COVID-19. Whole-study context: The study drew acute and convalescent COVID-19 samples from the United States, Italy and Spain. Sources were T cells, B-cell-depleted T cells, or PBMCs; the material itself was cDNA or gDNA.

Original data processing: Researchers report that nucleated cell counts were estimated from reference gene primer amplification. TCRdb keeps only in-frame clones here, not all; method: immunoSEQ multiplex PCR. V and J calls and clone size are given by that table; D and trimming were obtained from the DNA. The data contain roughly 43,000 clones, approximately 80% of them singletons. The sequence was collected from a woman aged 60 to 75 with acute or convalescent COVID-19. The sample was peripheral blood.

The CDR3: CASSNTGGISYEQYF. CDR3 sequence (DNA): TGTGCCAGCAGCAACACAGGGGGCATATCCTACGAGCAGTACTTC. V usage is TRBV7-8 and J usage is TRBJ2-7, with 9 bases identical to TRBD1. V lost 5 bases, J lost 1 base, and 6 bases stayed unmatched. CDR3 length equals 15 residues. Germline V lookup: CDR1 SGHVS, CDR2 FQNEAQ. The variable domain in full, completed from reference TRBV7-8 and TRBJ2-7, reads GAGVSQSPRYKVAKRGQDVALRCDPISGHVSLFWYQQALGQGPEFLTYFQNEAQLDKSGLPSDRFFAERPEGSVSTLKIQRTQQEDSAVYLCASSNTGGISYEQYFGPGTRLTVT.